The rows below give T cell receptor beta chains drawn from one sample of a study of blood T cell repertoires in COVID-19. Assay used: immunoSEQ multiplex PCR; TCRdb lists only in-frame clones, some missing. The sample contains fewer than 20,000 clones, roughly 82% of which appear only once. The source material was peripheral blood. Source of these receptors: a woman in her seventies with active COVID-19. Each CDR3 is given with its conserved first and last residue. Each record gives: V gene, clone size, D gene, J gene, CDR3 protein, CDR3 DNA. A D gene is named only where the DNA matches it firmly. Size is omitted from some rows. Given values are once, few, many or a class for expanded clones.

TRBV20-1	NA	NA	TRBJ2-1	CSARGANEQFF	TGCAGTGCTAGAGGGGCCAATGAGCAGTTCTTC
TRBV7-8	NA	TRBD2	TRBJ2-1	CASSSILAGGPVEQFF	TGTGCCAGCAGCTCTATACTAGCGGGAGGGCCGGTTGAGCAGTTCTTC
TRBV28	NA	TRBD1	TRBJ2-1	CASSNPGQVGEQFF	TGTGCCAGCAGTAATCCGGGACAGGTTGGAGAGCAGTTCTTC
TRBV7-7	NA	TRBD1	TRBJ2-3	CASSFVRGDTQYF	TGTGCTAGCAGCTTTGTCAGGGGGGATACGCAGTATTTT
TRBV19	NA	NA	TRBJ1-5	CASLWGVGQPQHF	TGTGCCAGTCTTTGGGGAGTTGGCCAGCCCCAGCATTTT
TRBV29-1	NA	NA	TRBJ1-4	CSAGVAGGKLFF	TGCAGCGCGGGCGTAGCCGGGGGGAAACTGTTTTTT
TRBV6-1	once	NA	TRBJ1-5	CASSEAAGSNQPQHF	TGTGCCAGCAGTGAAGCAGCGGGGAGCAATCAGCCCCAGCATTTT
TRBV5-5	NA	NA	TRBJ1-1	CASSLRYGPNGGNTEAFF	TGTGCCAGCAGCTTACGTTATGGACCTAACGGGGGGAACACTGAAGCTTTCTTT
TRBV9	NA	TRBD2	TRBJ2-7	CASSVGGSEYEQYF	TGTGCCAGCAGCGTAGGCGGGAGCGAATACGAGCAGTACTTC
TRBV19	few	TRBD1	TRBJ1-6	CASSADRGYSDSPLHF	TGTGCCAGTAGTGCCGACAGGGGGTATTCCGATTCACCCCTCCACTTT
TRBV25-1	NA	NA	TRBJ2-7	CASSPSGVYEQYF	TGTGCCAGCAGTCCATCAGGTGTATACGAGCAGTACTTC
TRBV7-8	NA	NA	TRBJ2-1	CASSLLSRGAEQFF	TGTGCCAGCAGCTTACTTTCCAGGGGGGCTGAGCAGTTCTTC
TRBV7-3	NA	TRBD2	TRBJ2-1	CASSPLPSGISYNEQFF	TGTGCCAGCAGCCCATTGCCTAGCGGGATATCCTACAATGAGCAGTTCTTC
TRBV21-1	NA	NA	TRBJ2-1	CASSKAKDRAYNEQFF	TGTGCCAGCAGCAAAGCTAAGGACAGAGCGTACAATGAGCAGTTCTTC
TRBV7-2	few	NA	TRBJ1-4	CASSAEGVTNEKLFF	TGTGCCAGCAGCGCGGAGGGAGTTACTAATGAAAAACTGTTTTTT
TRBV6-6	NA	TRBD2	TRBJ2-7	CASSHRTRSEQYF	TGTGCCAGCAGCCACAGGACTAGATCCGAGCAGTACTTC
TRBV10-3	NA	TRBD1	TRBJ2-3	CAITPGQGTSTDTQYF	TGTGCCATCACCCCGGGACAGGGGACAAGCACAGATACGCAGTATTTT
TRBV5-4	NA	TRBD1	TRBJ2-3	CASSLPTGKTDTQYF	TGTGCCAGCAGCTTACCGACAGGGAAAACAGATACGCAGTATTTT
TRBV4-1	NA	NA	TRBJ1-3	CASSQDAEISGNTIYF	TGCGCCAGCAGCCAAGACGCGGAGATCTCTGGAAACACCATATATTTT
TRBV19	NA	NA	TRBJ2-1	CASSRDSLSGEQFF	TGTGCCAGTAGCCGGGACTCCCTATCGGGGGAGCAGTTCTTC
TRBV4-1	NA	TRBD2	TRBJ2-5	CASSQPRLAGGMYQETQYF	TGCGCCAGCAGCCAACCACGACTAGCGGGAGGGATGTACCAAGAGACCCAGTACTTC
TRBV29-1	NA	TRBD1	TRBJ2-5	CSARQGELETQYF	TGCAGCGCCCGACAGGGCGAATTAGAGACCCAGTACTTC
TRBV3-1/TRBV3-2	NA	NA	TRBJ1-1	CASSQDRGTHTEAFF	TGTGCCAGCAGCCAAGATAGGGGAACGCACACTGAAGCTTTCTTT
TRBV28	NA	NA	TRBJ1-4	CASSLGGVTNEKLFF	TGTGCCAGCAGTTTAGGGGGGGTAACTAATGAAAAACTGTTTTTT
TRBV27	NA	TRBD2	TRBJ2-5	CASSPGVGSGRAGTQYF	TGTGCCAGCAGTCCCGGTGTTGGTAGCGGGAGGGCCGGGACCCAGTACTTC
TRBV24-1	NA	TRBD2	TRBJ2-1	CATSAASGAPGVEQFF	TGTGCCACCAGTGCGGCTAGCGGGGCCCCCGGGGTTGAGCAGTTCTTC
TRBV24-1	NA	NA	TRBJ1-5	CAPPSRQPQHF	TGTGCCCCACCCTCGAGACAGCCCCAGCATTTT
TRBV12-3/TRBV12-4	NA	TRBD1	TRBJ1-2	CASIVQGAGGYTF	TGTGCCAGCATCGTACAGGGGGCGGGTGGCTACACCTTC
TRBV9	NA	NA	TRBJ2-3	CASSPREDTQYF	TGTGCCAGCAGCCCGAGGGAAGATACGCAGTATTTT
TRBV28	NA	NA	TRBJ1-2	CASSLARGYTF	TGTGCCAGCAGTTTGGCCAGGGGCTACACCTTC
TRBV25-1	NA	NA	TRBJ2-4	CASSEYEGGKNIQYF	TGTGCCAGCAGTGAATATGAAGGGGGCAAAAACATTCAGTACTTC
TRBV27	NA	TRBD1	TRBJ2-7	CASTSGGQSFYEQYF	TGTGCCAGCACCTCAGGGGGACAGAGCTTTTACGAGCAGTACTTC
TRBV28	NA	TRBD2	TRBJ2-1	CASSPTLAGGRDEQFF	TGTGCCAGCAGCCCAACTCTAGCGGGAGGTAGGGATGAGCAGTTCTTC